The rows below give T cell receptor beta chains drawn from one sample of a study of blood T cell repertoires in COVID-19. The method was immunoSEQ multiplex PCR; TCRdb's version includes in-frame clones alone and lacks a portion of them. The repertoire holds 75,000 to 95,000 clones, with 75% to 85% as singletons. The sample taken for sequencing was peripheral blood. These TCRs come from a woman aged 80 or over with active or convalescent COVID-19. Both conserved end residues are part of each CDR3. A D gene is named only where the DNA matches it firmly. Some rows have no size entry. The others give once, few or many, or a class for an expanded clone.

abundance: -; j_gene: TRBJ2-2; v_gene: TRBV10-3; d_gene: TRBD1; CDR3aa: CATAQGASGELFF; CDR3nt: TGTGCCACCGCCCAGGGGGCATCCGGGGAGCTGTTTTTT
abundance: once; j_gene: TRBJ2-1; v_gene: TRBV7-2; d_gene: -; CDR3aa: CASSPTWRENEQFF; CDR3nt: TGTGCCAGCAGCCCCACGTGGAGGGAGAATGAGCAGTTCTTC
abundance: -; j_gene: TRBJ2-1; v_gene: TRBV5-6; d_gene: TRBD2; CDR3aa: CASSFGGRAVEQFF; CDR3nt: TGTGCCAGCAGCTTCGGCGGGAGGGCCGTTGAGCAGTTCTTC
abundance: -; j_gene: TRBJ1-4; v_gene: TRBV18; d_gene: TRBD1; CDR3aa: CASSLGTGLNEKLFF; CDR3nt: TGTGCCAGCTCCCTAGGGACAGGGCTAAATGAAAAACTGTTTTTT
abundance: -; j_gene: TRBJ2-1; v_gene: TRBV15; d_gene: TRBD2; CDR3aa: CATSRTSGGYIDEQFF; CDR3nt: TGTGCCACCAGCAGGACTAGCGGGGGTTACATCGATGAGCAGTTCTTC
abundance: once; j_gene: TRBJ1-3; v_gene: TRBV19; d_gene: TRBD1; CDR3aa: CASSDRARGKTGNTIYF; CDR3nt: TGTGCCAGTTCGGACAGGGCGCGGGGTAAAACTGGAAACACCATATATTTT
abundance: -; j_gene: TRBJ2-5; v_gene: TRBV4-3; d_gene: -; CDR3aa: CASSQDHRGETQYF; CDR3nt: TGCGCCAGCAGCCAAGATCATAGGGGAGAGACCCAGTACTTC
abundance: -; j_gene: TRBJ2-7; v_gene: TRBV24-1; d_gene: TRBD1; CDR3aa: CATSAGQGSYEQYF; CDR3nt: TGTGCCACTAGTGCGGGACAGGGGTCCTACGAGCAGTACTTC
abundance: -; j_gene: TRBJ2-3; v_gene: TRBV6-6; d_gene: -; CDR3aa: CASSYSTGLRTDTQYF; CDR3nt: TGTGCCAGCAGTTACTCGACCGGACTCCGCACAGATACGCAGTATTTT
abundance: -; j_gene: TRBJ2-5; v_gene: TRBV10-3; d_gene: TRBD2; CDR3aa: CAISGWSSGDQETQYF; CDR3nt: TGTGCCATCAGTGGTTGGTCTAGCGGGGACCAAGAGACCCAGTACTTC
abundance: -; j_gene: TRBJ2-7; v_gene: TRBV7-6; d_gene: TRBD2; CDR3aa: CASSLGEVGLAGHYEQYF; CDR3nt: TGTGCCAGCAGCTTAGGTGAGGTTGGGCTAGCGGGACACTACGAGCAGTACTTC
abundance: -; j_gene: TRBJ1-1; v_gene: TRBV12-2; d_gene: -; CDR3aa: CASRLVGRGNTEAFF; CDR3nt: -
abundance: few; j_gene: TRBJ1-1; v_gene: TRBV5-1; d_gene: -; CDR3aa: CASSSVLNTEAFF; CDR3nt: TGCGCCAGCAGCTCCGTCTTGAACACTGAAGCTTTCTTT
abundance: -; j_gene: TRBJ2-3; v_gene: TRBV4-3; d_gene: TRBD2; CDR3aa: CASNLAGGSTDTQYF; CDR3nt: TGCGCCAGCAACTTAGCGGGAGGGAGCACAGATACGCAGTATTTT
abundance: once; j_gene: TRBJ1-5; v_gene: TRBV27; d_gene: TRBD1; CDR3aa: CASSLPDRGRVKANQPQHF; CDR3nt: TGTGCCAGCAGTTTACCGGACAGGGGGCGAGTCAAGGCGAATCAGCCCCAGCATTTT
abundance: -; j_gene: TRBJ2-6; v_gene: TRBV15; d_gene: -; CDR3aa: CATRRGHSSGANVLTF; CDR3nt: TGTGCCACCAGAAGGGGACACAGCTCTGGGGCCAACGTCCTGACTTTC
abundance: -; j_gene: TRBJ1-1; v_gene: TRBV7-9; d_gene: -; CDR3aa: CASRSGKNTEAFF; CDR3nt: TGTGCCAGCAGATCCGGGAAGAACACTGAAGCTTTCTTT
abundance: once; j_gene: TRBJ2-1; v_gene: TRBV2; d_gene: -; CDR3aa: CASAVINEQFF; CDR3nt: TGTGCCTCAGCGGTTATCAATGAGCAGTTCTTC
abundance: -; j_gene: TRBJ1-2; v_gene: TRBV6-1; d_gene: -; CDR3aa: CASSETSMFYTF; CDR3nt: TGTGCCAGCAGTGAAACGAGTATGTTTTACACCTTC
abundance: -; j_gene: TRBJ2-2; v_gene: TRBV19; d_gene: -; CDR3aa: CASSFPTGELFF; CDR3nt: TGTGCCAGTAGTTTTCCTACCGGGGAGCTGTTTTTT
abundance: once; j_gene: TRBJ2-3; v_gene: TRBV6-5; d_gene: -; CDR3aa: CASSDAGGTDTQYF; CDR3nt: TGTGCCAGCAGCGACGCAGGGGGCACAGATACGCAGTATTTT
abundance: -; j_gene: TRBJ2-7; v_gene: TRBV11-3; d_gene: TRBD1; CDR3aa: CASSRGTGDYEQYF; CDR3nt: TGTGCCAGCAGCCGCGGAACAGGGGACTACGAGCAGTACTTC
abundance: -; j_gene: TRBJ1-1; v_gene: TRBV12-3/TRBV12-4; d_gene: -; CDR3aa: CASSFSREDRAFF; CDR3nt: TGTGCCAGCAGTTTTAGCAGGGAAGATAGAGCTTTCTTT
abundance: -; j_gene: TRBJ2-3; v_gene: TRBV3-1/TRBV3-2; d_gene: -; CDR3aa: CASSQERGRGTQYF; CDR3nt: TGTGCCAGCAGCCAAGAAAGGGGGAGGGGTACGCAGTATTTT
abundance: few; j_gene: TRBJ1-2; v_gene: TRBV2; d_gene: TRBD1; CDR3aa: CASSRTGQNYGYTF; CDR3nt: TGTGCCAGCAGTCGGACAGGGCAGAACTATGGCTACACCTTC
abundance: -; j_gene: TRBJ1-2; v_gene: TRBV2; d_gene: -; CDR3aa: CASSEVPYRDSNYGYTF; CDR3nt: TGTGCCAGCAGTGAAGTCCCCTACAGGGATAGTAACTATGGCTACACCTTC
abundance: -; j_gene: TRBJ2-7; v_gene: TRBV11-2; d_gene: -; CDR3aa: CASSFGQIYEQYF; CDR3nt: TGTGCCAGCAGCTTTGGACAGATCTACGAGCAGTACTTC
abundance: -; j_gene: TRBJ1-6; v_gene: TRBV27; d_gene: -; CDR3aa: CASSPYRQISPLHF; CDR3nt: TGTGCCAGCAGTCCCTACCGACAGATTTCACCCCTCCACTTT
abundance: -; j_gene: TRBJ1-4; v_gene: TRBV15; d_gene: -; CDR3aa: CATSGKRRSLNEKLFF; CDR3nt: TGTGCCACCAGCGGAAAAAGGAGGAGCCTTAATGAAAAACTGTTTTTT
abundance: -; j_gene: TRBJ2-5; v_gene: TRBV7-2; d_gene: -; CDR3aa: CASSLQAGRETQYF; CDR3nt: TGTGCCAGCAGCTTACAGGCCGGCAGAGAGACCCAGTACTTC
abundance: -; j_gene: TRBJ2-1; v_gene: TRBV12-1; d_gene: -; CDR3aa: CASSIRGRKNEQFF; CDR3nt: TGTGCCAGCAGCATAAGGGGGCGCAAAAATGAGCAGTTCTTC
abundance: -; j_gene: TRBJ1-1; v_gene: TRBV11-3; d_gene: -; CDR3aa: CASSFPGSEAFF; CDR3nt: TGTGCCAGCAGCTTCCCAGGCTCTGAAGCTTTCTTT
abundance: -; j_gene: TRBJ2-1; v_gene: TRBV6-5; d_gene: -; CDR3aa: CASNSRFTWEQFF; CDR3nt: TGTGCCAGCAACTCTAGATTTACTTGGGAGCAGTTCTTC
abundance: once; j_gene: TRBJ1-6; v_gene: TRBV18; d_gene: -; CDR3aa: CASSPGQRSPLHF; CDR3nt: TGTGCCAGCTCGCCGGGACAACGGTCACCCCTCCACTTT
abundance: -; j_gene: TRBJ2-1; v_gene: TRBV7-8; d_gene: -; CDR3aa: CASSFPNNGDEQFF; CDR3nt: TGTGCCAGCAGCTTCCCCAACAACGGGGATGAGCAGTTCTTC
abundance: -; j_gene: TRBJ2-1; v_gene: TRBV4-1; d_gene: TRBD2; CDR3aa: CASSQPPLAGGQNEQFF; CDR3nt: TGCGCCAGCAGCCAACCACCCCTGGCGGGGGGGCAGAATGAGCAGTTCTTC
abundance: -; j_gene: TRBJ2-7; v_gene: TRBV5-4; d_gene: TRBD1; CDR3aa: CASSLGGGYEQYF; CDR3nt: TGTGCCAGCAGCTTAGGGGGCGGATACGAGCAGTACTTC
abundance: -; j_gene: TRBJ1-2; v_gene: TRBV10-1; d_gene: -; CDR3aa: CASSEYSSTLDTSNYGYTF; CDR3nt: TGCGCCAGCAGTGAGTATTCCTCAACGTTGGACACTTCTAACTATGGCTACACCTTC
abundance: -; j_gene: TRBJ2-3; v_gene: TRBV6-2/TRBV6-3; d_gene: -; CDR3aa: CASSWPNAGDKDTQYF; CDR3nt: TGTGCCAGCAGTTGGCCTAATGCGGGGGACAAGGATACGCAGTATTTT
abundance: -; j_gene: TRBJ2-3; v_gene: TRBV28; d_gene: -; CDR3aa: CASSFVAGTDTQYF; CDR3nt: TGTGCCAGCAGTTTTGTAGCGGGCACAGATACGCAGTATTTT
abundance: few; j_gene: TRBJ1-3; v_gene: TRBV3-1/TRBV3-2; d_gene: -; CDR3aa: CASSQFNRAGNTIYF; CDR3nt: TGTGCCAGCAGCCAATTTAACAGGGCTGGAAACACCATATATTTT
abundance: -; j_gene: TRBJ2-1; v_gene: TRBV11-3; d_gene: -; CDR3aa: CASSFGGQVYNEQFF; CDR3nt: TGTGCCAGCAGCTTCGGGGGGCAGGTTTACAATGAGCAGTTCTTC